At least ten counts were recorded for the clone carrying this TCR beta chain. Its specificity is not known. The CDR3 loop spans 16 amino acids. Germline V gives CDR1 MNHEY, CDR2 SVGAGI. Trimming took off 5 bases at V and 0 bases at J, with 15 bases between the two ends. The record originates from a study of neurological immune-mediated disorders. Study conclusions and caveats: Neither clinical nor MRI features were associated with the multiple sclerosis repertoire cluster. Phylogenetic grouping put 18 of 34 multiple sclerosis patients' repertoires into one related-CDR3 cluster, a possible signature.

TCRdb reanalysed the 5' RACE reads using MiXCR and keeps one entry per CDR3 protein. Among about 62,000 distinct CDR3 sequences, roughly 4% were seen once, and the ten largest hold under 2.5%. The receptor was derived from a woman aged 45 to 65 with multiple sclerosis. The V call is TRBV6-5, the J call TRBJ2-3; D is possibly TRBD1 or TRBD2 (5 bases each). The sample comprised PBMCs. CDR3 coding DNA: TGTGCCAGCAGTCCTTGGGACGTGACTAGCACAGATACGCAGTATTTT. It is translated as CASSPWDVTSTDTQYF.